These T cell receptor beta chains were read from a single sample in a study of T cells in Graves' hyperthyroidism and ophthalmopathy. TCRdb passed the multiplex PCR reads through MiXCR, listing each CDR3 protein once. The sample has approximately 700,000 distinct CDR3 sequences, around 17% seen once. The specimen was blood. The receptors here all came from a man younger than 35 with Graves' hyperthyroidism. The CDR3 runs from the conserved cysteine through the conserved F or W. A D gene is named only where the DNA matches it firmly. Rows give clone size only sometimes, using once, few, many, or a class for an expanded clone.

cdr3_length j_call clone_size d_call v_call cdr3_aa cdr3_nt
15 TRBJ2-1 many NA TRBV7-9 CASSAPGLGYNEQFF TGTGCCAGCAGCGCTCCGGGACTGGGTTACAATGAGCAGTTCTTC
14 TRBJ2-5 NA NA TRBV5-1 CASSLGLSSETQYF TGCGCCAGCAGCTTAGGTCTGTCAAGCGAGACCCAGTACTTC
16 TRBJ2-1 few TRBD2 TRBV7-2 CASSLAWASGRNEQFF TGTGCCAGCAGCTTAGCGTGGGCTAGCGGGAGGAATGAGCAGTTCTTC
13 TRBJ1-1 few NA TRBV5-5 CASSLVRSTEAFF TGCGCCAGCAGCTTGGTGCGGAGCACTGAAGCTTTCTTT
16 TRBJ2-7 few TRBD1 TRBV5-5 CASNLNPGQGPYEQYF TGTGCCAGCAACCTAAACCCGGGACAGGGGCCCTACGAGCAGTACTTC
17 TRBJ2-2 NA TRBD2 TRBV4-1 CASSQLLGLLNTGELFF TGCGCCAGCAGCCAGCTCCTGGGACTACTGAACACCGGGGAGCTGTTTTTT
14 TRBJ2-7 many TRBD2 TRBV7-2 CASSSTSGTGEQYF TGTGCCAGCAGCTCAACTAGCGGGACCGGCGAGCAGTACTTC
14 TRBJ2-2 few TRBD2 TRBV7-2 CASRSGRNTGELFF TGTGCCAGCAGAAGCGGGAGGAACACCGGGGAGCTGTTTTTT
14 TRBJ2-7 many NA TRBV12-3/TRBV12-4 CASKAYRLSYEQYF TGTGCCAGCAAGGCCTACAGGCTATCCTACGAGCAGTACTTC
16 TRBJ1-4 NA NA TRBV5-1 CASSLPGTSTNEKLFF TGCGCCAGCAGCTTGCCGGGGACATCGACTAATGAAAAACTGTTTTTT
14 TRBJ1-1 NA NA TRBV7-2 CTSSLGPGITEAFF TGTACCAGCAGCTTAGGGCCGGGCATTACTGAAGCTTTCTTT
16 TRBJ2-7 few NA TRBV13 CASSSSPDSEPYEQYF TGTGCCAGCAGCTCAAGCCCCGACAGCGAACCCTACGAGCAGTACTTC
20 TRBJ1-1 few NA TRBV25-1 CASSETPSVTGSLLNTEAFF TGTGCCAGCAGTGAAACTCCGTCAGTCACAGGGTCTCTTCTAAACACTGAAGCTTTCTTT
14 TRBJ2-1 many TRBD2 TRBV28 CAWSGRSFGNEQFF TGTGCCTGGAGCGGGAGATCTTTCGGGAATGAGCAGTTCTTC
15 TRBJ1-2 NA NA TRBV20-1 CSARDRQGRDYGYTF TGCAGTGCTAGAGACCGCCAGGGACGGGACTATGGCTACACCTTC
14 TRBJ1-2 few NA TRBV7-9 CASSLRPAFYGYTF TGTGCCAGCAGCTTAAGGCCAGCTTTCTATGGCTACACCTTC
13 TRBJ1-5 many NA TRBV3-1 CASSQADGQPQHF TGTGCCAGCAGCCAAGCTGATGGTCAGCCCCAGCATTTT
15 TRBJ2-1 many TRBD2 TRBV20-1 CSARRAASGPNEQFF TGCAGTGCTAGAAGGGCGGCTAGCGGACCCAATGAGCAGTTCTTC
17 TRBJ2-1 NA TRBD2 TRBV7-2 CASSSRTLAESYNEQFF TGTGCCAGCAGCTCGCGGACACTAGCGGAGTCCTACAATGAGCAGTTCTTC
16 TRBJ1-3 few NA TRBV3-2 CASNPTGAPSGNTIYF TGTGCCAGCAACCCGACAGGGGCCCCCTCTGGAAACACCATATATTTT
15 TRBJ2-5 many NA TRBV28 CASSLLGPSAETQYF TGTGCCAGCAGTTTACTAGGGCCTTCCGCGGAGACCCAGTACTTC
16 TRBJ2-2 NA NA TRBV5-1 CASSLAGQGRSGELFF TGCGCCAGCAGCTTGGCCGGGCAGGGGCGCAGCGGGGAGCTGTTTTTT
14 TRBJ2-5 NA TRBD1 TRBV5-1 CASSLHRGQETQYF TGCGCCAGCAGCTTACACAGGGGGCAAGAGACCCAGTACTTC
17 TRBJ2-3 many TRBD2 TRBV2 CASRPGLAGVFTDTQYF TGTGCCAGCAGGCCGGGACTAGCGGGAGTGTTCACAGATACGCAGTATTTT
13 TRBJ2-5 few NA TRBV7-3 CASSQYREETQYF TGTGCCAGCAGCCAATACAGGGAAGAGACCCAGTACTTC
15 TRBJ1-1 few TRBD1 TRBV28 CASNSMDRSNTEAFF TGTGCCAGCAACTCAATGGACAGGTCGAACACTGAAGCTTTCTTT
14 TRBJ1-5 NA TRBD1 TRBV9 CASNEGQGSQPQHF TGTGCCAGCAACGAAGGACAGGGAAGTCAGCCCCAGCATTTT
17 TRBJ2-5 few TRBD2 TRBV27 CASTSRQLAATQETQYF TGTGCCAGCACCTCCAGACAGCTAGCGGCTACCCAAGAGACCCAGTACTTC
21 TRBJ2-7 many TRBD1 TRBV7-2 CASSLRGWGWGDRPLPSEQYF TGTGCCAGCAGCTTAAGAGGTTGGGGTTGGGGGGACAGGCCCCTCCCCAGCGAGCAGTACTTC
16 TRBJ1-2 NA TRBD1 TRBV7-9 CASSALSTGTNYGYTF TGTGCCAGCAGCGCACTTTCGACAGGGACGAACTATGGCTACACCTTC
15 TRBJ2-3 NA TRBD2 TRBV20-1 CSARSGGRGTDTQYF TGCAGTGCTAGAAGTGGCGGGAGGGGCACAGATACGCAGTATTTT
13 TRBJ1-5 few NA TRBV28 CASRDYSNQPQHF TGTGCCAGCAGGGATTATAGCAATCAGCCCCAGCATTTT
16 TRBJ2-5 few TRBD2 TRBV4-1 CASSRLGLVGEETQYF TGCGCCAGCAGCCGATTAGGACTAGTGGGAGAAGAGACCCAGTACTTC
15 TRBJ2-7 many TRBD1 TRBV18 CASSAPGQGPWSQYF TGTGCCAGCTCAGCGCCGGGACAGGGACCTTGGTCGCAGTACTTC
14 TRBJ2-7 few NA TRBV20-1 CSARDAKLSYEQYF TGCAGTGCTAGAGATGCCAAACTTTCCTACGAGCAGTACTTC
11 TRBJ1-2 many NA TRBV28 CASRLQGGYTF TGTGCCAGCAGGCTACAGGGTGGCTACACCTTC
16 TRBJ2-5 many TRBD2 TRBV27 CASSPGLAALWETQYF TGTGCCAGCAGCCCGGGACTAGCGGCCCTATGGGAGACCCAGTACTTC
15 TRBJ1-5 NA NA TRBV28 CASSSPDSSNQPQHF TGTGCCAGCAGTTCCCCGGACAGTAGCAATCAGCCCCAGCATTTT
15 TRBJ1-5 many NA TRBV30 CAWSVGGGGNQPQHF TGTGCCTGGAGTGTAGGCGGAGGGGGCAATCAGCCCCAGCATTTT
16 TRBJ2-5 few TRBD2 TRBV4-1 CASSPLSGRALETQYF TGCGCCAGCAGCCCCCTTAGCGGGAGGGCCCTGGAGACCCAGTACTTC